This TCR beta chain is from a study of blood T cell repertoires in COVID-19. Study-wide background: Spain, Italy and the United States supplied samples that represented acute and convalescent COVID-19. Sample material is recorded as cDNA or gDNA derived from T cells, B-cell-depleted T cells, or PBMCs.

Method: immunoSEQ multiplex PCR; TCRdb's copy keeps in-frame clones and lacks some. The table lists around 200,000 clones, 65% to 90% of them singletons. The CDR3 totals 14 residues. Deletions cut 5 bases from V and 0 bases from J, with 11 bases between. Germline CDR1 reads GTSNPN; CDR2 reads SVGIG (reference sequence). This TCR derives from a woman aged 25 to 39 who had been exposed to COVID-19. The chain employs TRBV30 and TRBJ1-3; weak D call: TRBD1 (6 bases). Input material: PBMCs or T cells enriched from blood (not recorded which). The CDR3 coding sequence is TGTGCCTGGGATACAGGGTTCTCTGGAAACACCATATATTTT. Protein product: CAWDTGFSGNTIYF.